This T cell receptor beta chain is from a study of beta chain features in type 1 diabetes. Study outcomes and limitations: People with Type 1 diabetes carried modestly yet significantly shorter TCRB CDR3s in all four CD4+ subsets.

V was pared by 6 bases and J by 0 bases, with 15 bases between. CDR3 size: 15 residues. Germline V gene data show CDR1 as MGHDK and CDR2 as SYGVNS. The study reverse transcribed the entire isolated RNA, so it sequenced expressed TCRB transcripts. Sequencing used immunoSEQ multiplex PCR; TCRdb keeps in-frame clones, though not all of them. The sample yields about 700,000 clones, roughly 13% seen once. Worth noting for this clone: What it binds is unknown.

The sequence derives from a man younger than 35 with type 1 diabetes. The sample comprised naive CD4+ T cells from blood. The chain couples TRBV25-1 to TRBJ2-7, with D maybe TRBD2 (5 bases). The CDR3 sequence: CASRSGPEDSYEQYF. CDR3 sequence (DNA): TGTGCCAGCAGGTCAGGCCCGGAGGACTCCTACGAGCAGTACTTC.